These T cell receptor beta chains were read from a single sample in a study of blood T cell repertoires in COVID-19. Repertoires were generated with immunoSEQ multiplex PCR, while TCRdb's copy carries only in-frame clones and drops some. The repertoire holds 180,000 or so clones, 89% seen once, with 2% to 2.5% in the top ten. Sequencing was carried out using PBMCs or T cells enriched from blood (not recorded which). The receptors shown here come from a woman in her thirties or forties with acute COVID-19. CDR3s include the opening cysteine and the closing phenylalanine or tryptophan. A D gene is named only where the DNA matches it firmly. Some rows mark clone size as missing; the rest say once, few, many or name a class of expanded clone.

v_call: TRBV6-6; clone_size: -; d_call: TRBD1; j_call: TRBJ1-6; cdr3_length: 17; cdr3_nt: TGTGCCAGCAGTCCAGACCGGACAGGGGGCAATAATTCACCCCTCCACTTT; cdr3_aa: CASSPDRTGGNNSPLHF
v_call: TRBV25-1; clone_size: -; d_call: -; j_call: TRBJ2-6; cdr3_length: 18; cdr3_nt: TGTGCCAGCAGTGAATCGGCAGGCAACCCTTCTGGGGCCAACGTCCTGACTTTC; cdr3_aa: CASSESAGNPSGANVLTF
v_call: TRBV7-2; clone_size: -; d_call: -; j_call: TRBJ2-2; cdr3_length: 16; cdr3_nt: TGTGCCAGCAGCCCAGACCCCAGGGCCCTTACCGGGGAGCTGTTTTTT; cdr3_aa: CASSPDPRALTGELFF
v_call: TRBV5-6; clone_size: -; d_call: -; j_call: TRBJ1-6; cdr3_length: 17; cdr3_nt: TGTGCCAGCAGCTTGCGAGACACCATACACTATAATTCACCCCTCCACTTT; cdr3_aa: CASSLRDTIHYNSPLHF
v_call: TRBV5-1; clone_size: -; d_call: TRBD1; j_call: TRBJ2-1; cdr3_length: 15; cdr3_nt: TGCGCCAGCAGCCCCCGACAGGGGGTCGGCAATGAGCAGTTCTTC; cdr3_aa: CASSPRQGVGNEQFF
v_call: TRBV4-2; clone_size: -; d_call: -; j_call: TRBJ2-7; cdr3_length: 14; cdr3_nt: TGTGCCAGCAGCCAGCAGACCCGAGGGTACGAGCAGTACTTC; cdr3_aa: CASSQQTRGYEQYF
v_call: TRBV3-1/TRBV3-2; clone_size: -; d_call: -; j_call: TRBJ2-2; cdr3_length: 14; cdr3_nt: TGTGCCAGCAGCCCACCCCTCGGCACCGGGGAGCTGTTTTTT; cdr3_aa: CASSPPLGTGELFF
v_call: TRBV3-1/TRBV3-2; clone_size: -; d_call: -; j_call: TRBJ2-1; cdr3_length: 16; cdr3_nt: TGTGCCAGCAGCCCGTATCAGAATAACCGAAACAATGAGCAGTTCTTC; cdr3_aa: CASSPYQNNRNNEQFF
v_call: TRBV9; clone_size: -; d_call: TRBD2; j_call: TRBJ2-7; cdr3_length: 14; cdr3_nt: TGTGCCAGCAGCCGAGGACTAGCGGGAGAAGGTCTGTACTTC; cdr3_aa: CASSRGLAGEGLYF
v_call: TRBV11-2; clone_size: -; d_call: -; j_call: TRBJ1-6; cdr3_length: 14; cdr3_nt: TGTGCCAGCAGTCCGGACAGCTATAATTCACCCCTCCACTTT; cdr3_aa: CASSPDSYNSPLHF
v_call: TRBV10-1; clone_size: -; d_call: TRBD2; j_call: TRBJ2-1; cdr3_length: 19; cdr3_nt: TGCGCCAGCAGTGAATCGACCGAGACTAGCGGGAATTCCTACAATGAGCAGTTCTTC; cdr3_aa: CASSESTETSGNSYNEQFF
v_call: TRBV19; clone_size: -; d_call: TRBD2; j_call: TRBJ2-2; cdr3_length: 17; cdr3_nt: TGTGCCAGTAGTCTTCCGGGACTAGCGGGACGGGCCGGGGAGCTGTTTTTT; cdr3_aa: CASSLPGLAGRAGELFF
v_call: TRBV27; clone_size: once; d_call: -; j_call: TRBJ2-1; cdr3_length: 15; cdr3_nt: TGTGCCAGCAGTTTATCGGACAGCTCCTACAATGAGCAGTTCTTC; cdr3_aa: CASSLSDSSYNEQFF
v_call: TRBV25-1; clone_size: -; d_call: TRBD2; j_call: TRBJ2-1; cdr3_length: 16; cdr3_nt: TGTGCCAGCAGTGATTCTAGCGGGAGTTTTTACAATGAGCAGTTCTTC; cdr3_aa: CASSDSSGSFYNEQFF
v_call: TRBV7-2; clone_size: -; d_call: -; j_call: TRBJ1-1; cdr3_length: 11; cdr3_nt: TGTGCCAGCAGCCCCTATACTGAAGCTTTCTTT; cdr3_aa: CASSPYTEAFF
v_call: TRBV7-8; clone_size: -; d_call: -; j_call: TRBJ2-2; cdr3_length: 16; cdr3_nt: TGTGCCAGCAGCTTAGTCCTGGATAGCTCTGCCGGGGAGCTGTTTTTT; cdr3_aa: CASSLVLDSSAGELFF
v_call: TRBV2; clone_size: few; d_call: TRBD2; j_call: TRBJ2-1; cdr3_length: 15; cdr3_nt: TGTGCCAGCAGGGAGTCTAGCGGGGGAAAGAATGAGCAGTTCTTC; cdr3_aa: CASRESSGGKNEQFF
v_call: TRBV7-8; clone_size: -; d_call: -; j_call: TRBJ2-1; cdr3_length: 16; cdr3_nt: -; cdr3_aa: CASSWPVGTGTGEPFF
v_call: TRBV10-3; clone_size: -; d_call: -; j_call: TRBJ2-5; cdr3_length: 15; cdr3_nt: TGTGCCATCAGTGATGGGAGCCACGGTGAAGAGACCCAGTACTTC; cdr3_aa: CAISDGSHGEETQYF
v_call: TRBV6-1; clone_size: -; d_call: -; j_call: TRBJ1-3; cdr3_length: 17; cdr3_nt: TGTGCCAGCAGTGGCTTGGACCCGACTAGCTCTGGAAACACCATATATTTT; cdr3_aa: CASSGLDPTSSGNTIYF
v_call: TRBV7-9; clone_size: -; d_call: -; j_call: TRBJ2-7; cdr3_length: 15; cdr3_nt: TGTGCCAGCAGCCCCGGGGTGGATACCTCCTACGAGCAGTACTTC; cdr3_aa: CASSPGVDTSYEQYF
v_call: TRBV3-1/TRBV3-2; clone_size: -; d_call: -; j_call: TRBJ2-3; cdr3_length: 15; cdr3_nt: TGTGCCAGCAGCCAAGATCAAACAGGCACAGATACGCAGTATTTT; cdr3_aa: CASSQDQTGTDTQYF
v_call: TRBV24-1; clone_size: -; d_call: -; j_call: TRBJ1-5; cdr3_length: 12; cdr3_nt: TGTGCCACCAGTGATTCGGGTGGGCCCCAGCATTTT; cdr3_aa: CATSDSGGPQHF
v_call: TRBV30; clone_size: -; d_call: -; j_call: TRBJ1-2; cdr3_length: 15; cdr3_nt: TGTGCCTGGAGTCGGTGGTCCGGAGGGTACTATGGCTACACCTTC; cdr3_aa: CAWSRWSGGYYGYTF
v_call: TRBV28; clone_size: -; d_call: -; j_call: TRBJ1-5; cdr3_length: 16; cdr3_nt: TGTGCCAGCACCCGTAAAAGGGGGTTTGGCAATCAGCCCCAGCATTTT; cdr3_aa: CASTRKRGFGNQPQHF
v_call: TRBV18; clone_size: -; d_call: TRBD2; j_call: TRBJ2-4; cdr3_length: 17; cdr3_nt: TGTGCCAGCTCACCACAGACAGCGGGAGGGGTCAAAAACATTCAGTACTTC; cdr3_aa: CASSPQTAGGVKNIQYF
v_call: TRBV5-6; clone_size: -; d_call: TRBD1; j_call: TRBJ2-4; cdr3_length: 15; cdr3_nt: TGTGCCAGCAGCTTGGTGGACAGGGATACTGCCATTCAGTACTTC; cdr3_aa: CASSLVDRDTAIQYF
v_call: TRBV6-5; clone_size: -; d_call: -; j_call: TRBJ1-4; cdr3_length: 12; cdr3_nt: TGTGCCAGCAGAGGGGTCAGGGAAAAACTGTTTTTT; cdr3_aa: CASRGVREKLFF
v_call: TRBV4-1; clone_size: -; d_call: TRBD2; j_call: TRBJ2-1; cdr3_length: 14; cdr3_nt: TGCGCCAGCAGAGTAGCGGGGATGGACAATGAGCAGTTCTTC; cdr3_aa: CASRVAGMDNEQFF
v_call: TRBV20-1; clone_size: few; d_call: -; j_call: TRBJ1-1; cdr3_length: 11; cdr3_nt: TGCAGTGCTAGAGGCGGATCCGACTCTTTCTTT; cdr3_aa: CSARGGSDSFF
v_call: TRBV19; clone_size: -; d_call: -; j_call: TRBJ2-3; cdr3_length: 17; cdr3_nt: TGTGCCAGTAGTAGGGGAGGGGGAGGCGACCGAGTGGATACGCAGTATTTT; cdr3_aa: CASSRGGGGDRVDTQYF
v_call: TRBV19; clone_size: -; d_call: TRBD1; j_call: TRBJ1-2; cdr3_length: 14; cdr3_nt: TGTGCCAGTAGTGTCGGGACAGGGGATTATGGCTACACCTTC; cdr3_aa: CASSVGTGDYGYTF
v_call: TRBV15; clone_size: -; d_call: TRBD1; j_call: TRBJ1-5; cdr3_length: 14; cdr3_nt: TGTGCCACCAGCAGTGACAGGGTTGATCAGCCCCAGCATTTT; cdr3_aa: CATSSDRVDQPQHF
v_call: TRBV5-1; clone_size: -; d_call: TRBD1; j_call: TRBJ2-3; cdr3_length: 16; cdr3_nt: TGCGCCAGCAGCAGCGGTAGGGGACAGGACACAGATACGCAGTATTTT; cdr3_aa: CASSSGRGQDTDTQYF
v_call: TRBV18; clone_size: -; d_call: -; j_call: TRBJ2-6; cdr3_length: 15; cdr3_nt: TGTGCCACCCGAGGCGGGGAATCTGGGGCCAACGTCCTGACTTTC; cdr3_aa: CATRGGESGANVLTF
v_call: TRBV3-1/TRBV3-2; clone_size: -; d_call: TRBD2; j_call: TRBJ2-5; cdr3_length: 15; cdr3_nt: TGTGCCAGCAGCCAGGGGACTAGCGGGCAAGAGACCCAGTACTTC; cdr3_aa: CASSQGTSGQETQYF
v_call: TRBV12-3/TRBV12-4; clone_size: -; d_call: -; j_call: TRBJ1-5; cdr3_length: 13; cdr3_nt: TGTGCCAGCAGTTCCGAGGATCTTCAGCCCCAGCATTTT; cdr3_aa: CASSSEDLQPQHF
v_call: TRBV28; clone_size: -; d_call: TRBD1; j_call: TRBJ2-2; cdr3_length: 15; cdr3_nt: TGTGCCAGCAGTTCGGACAGGGGGTACACCGGGGAGCTGTTTTTT; cdr3_aa: CASSSDRGYTGELFF
v_call: TRBV7-2; clone_size: -; d_call: -; j_call: TRBJ1-1; cdr3_length: 13; cdr3_nt: TGTGCCAGCAGCTTAGAGGACTACACTGAAGCTTTCTTT; cdr3_aa: CASSLEDYTEAFF
v_call: TRBV2; clone_size: -; d_call: TRBD1; j_call: TRBJ1-3; cdr3_length: 12; cdr3_nt: TGTGCCGGACAGGGGGGAGGAAACACCATATATTTT; cdr3_aa: CAGQGGGNTIYF
v_call: TRBV5-4; clone_size: -; d_call: -; j_call: TRBJ1-1; cdr3_length: 13; cdr3_nt: TGTGCCAGCAGCTATCCCGGGAACACTGAAGCTTTCTTT; cdr3_aa: CASSYPGNTEAFF
v_call: TRBV4-1; clone_size: -; d_call: TRBD2; j_call: TRBJ2-1; cdr3_length: 14; cdr3_nt: TGCGCCAGCAGCCTCGGGAGGGGGGGCGATGAGCAGTTCTTC; cdr3_aa: CASSLGRGGDEQFF
v_call: TRBV7-9; clone_size: -; d_call: TRBD1; j_call: TRBJ2-7; cdr3_length: 15; cdr3_nt: TGTGCCAGCAGCTCCGCTCACGACAGGGGTTACGAGCAGTACTTC; cdr3_aa: CASSSAHDRGYEQYF
v_call: TRBV12-5; clone_size: once; d_call: -; j_call: TRBJ1-2; cdr3_length: 14; cdr3_nt: TGTGCTAGTGGTTTGGAGTCCAGGGCTTATGGCTACACCTTC; cdr3_aa: CASGLESRAYGYTF
v_call: TRBV6-5; clone_size: once; d_call: TRBD1; j_call: TRBJ1-2; cdr3_length: 14; cdr3_nt: TGTGCCAGCAGCAGACAGGGGGCCAGCTATGGCTACACCTTC; cdr3_aa: CASSRQGASYGYTF
v_call: TRBV5-6; clone_size: -; d_call: TRBD1; j_call: TRBJ1-2; cdr3_length: 15; cdr3_nt: TGTGCCAGCAGCTTGGCCGGGACAGGGCCTCATGGCTACACCTTC; cdr3_aa: CASSLAGTGPHGYTF
v_call: TRBV28; clone_size: few; d_call: -; j_call: TRBJ2-1; cdr3_length: 15; cdr3_nt: TGTGCCAGCAGCCCCGGGGTTCTCTCGGGCAATGAGCAGTTCTTC; cdr3_aa: CASSPGVLSGNEQFF
v_call: TRBV15; clone_size: once; d_call: -; j_call: TRBJ1-5; cdr3_length: 15; cdr3_nt: TGTGCCACCAGCAGAGATGGGAACCCACGGGAACCCCAGCATTTT; cdr3_aa: CATSRDGNPREPQHF
v_call: TRBV4-1; clone_size: -; d_call: TRBD2; j_call: TRBJ2-2; cdr3_length: 17; cdr3_nt: TGCGCCAGCAGCCCAGTGGGGAATAGCGGGGGAACCGGGGAGCTGTTTTTT; cdr3_aa: CASSPVGNSGGTGELFF
v_call: TRBV5-1; clone_size: -; d_call: -; j_call: TRBJ1-1; cdr3_length: 16; cdr3_nt: TGCGCCAGCAGCCCTCGCTTACAGGGTGAAAAGGAAGGAGCTTTCTTT; cdr3_aa: CASSPRLQGEKEGAFF
v_call: TRBV11-2; clone_size: -; d_call: -; j_call: TRBJ2-3; cdr3_length: 14; cdr3_nt: TGTGCCAGCAGCTTACATCCCAGCACAGATACGCAGTATTTT; cdr3_aa: CASSLHPSTDTQYF
v_call: TRBV15; clone_size: -; d_call: -; j_call: TRBJ2-7; cdr3_length: 13; cdr3_nt: TGTGCCACCAGCAGAGGAGGGTCCTACGAGCAGTACTTC; cdr3_aa: CATSRGGSYEQYF
v_call: TRBV13; clone_size: -; d_call: TRBD1; j_call: TRBJ1-1; cdr3_length: 15; cdr3_nt: TGTGCCAGCAGCCTCCTCACAGGGGTGTGGGCTGAAGCTTTCTTT; cdr3_aa: CASSLLTGVWAEAFF
v_call: TRBV19; clone_size: -; d_call: TRBD1; j_call: TRBJ2-7; cdr3_length: 13; cdr3_nt: TGTGCCAGTAGTTCACAGACAGGGACCGAGCAGTACTTC; cdr3_aa: CASSSQTGTEQYF
v_call: TRBV15; clone_size: -; d_call: TRBD2; j_call: TRBJ2-5; cdr3_length: 18; cdr3_nt: TGTGCCACCAGCGGAGAGACAACTAGCGGGGGGTACCAAGAGACCCAGTACTTC; cdr3_aa: CATSGETTSGGYQETQYF
v_call: TRBV9; clone_size: -; d_call: -; j_call: TRBJ1-2; cdr3_length: 13; cdr3_nt: TGTGCCAGCAGCGTAGGACTCGACTATGGCTACACCTTC; cdr3_aa: CASSVGLDYGYTF
v_call: TRBV7-2; clone_size: -; d_call: TRBD2; j_call: TRBJ2-1; cdr3_length: 18; cdr3_nt: TGTGCCAGCAGCCCCCACACGGGACTAGCGGGTGGGATTGGTGAGCAGTTCTTC; cdr3_aa: CASSPHTGLAGGIGEQFF
v_call: TRBV6-1; clone_size: -; d_call: TRBD2; j_call: TRBJ2-7; cdr3_length: 14; cdr3_nt: TGTGCCTCCCGGGCGGGGGGTCGTTTCTACGAGCAGTACTTC; cdr3_aa: CASRAGGRFYEQYF
v_call: TRBV7-9; clone_size: -; d_call: TRBD1; j_call: TRBJ2-1; cdr3_length: 15; cdr3_nt: TGTGCCAGCAGCTACGCAGGGGGCGGATACAATGAGCAGTTCTTC; cdr3_aa: CASSYAGGGYNEQFF
v_call: TRBV4-2; clone_size: -; d_call: TRBD1; j_call: TRBJ1-6; cdr3_length: 17; cdr3_nt: TGTGCCAGCAGCCAAGATTCCCCCGGGACAGATAATTCACCCCTCCACTTT; cdr3_aa: CASSQDSPGTDNSPLHF